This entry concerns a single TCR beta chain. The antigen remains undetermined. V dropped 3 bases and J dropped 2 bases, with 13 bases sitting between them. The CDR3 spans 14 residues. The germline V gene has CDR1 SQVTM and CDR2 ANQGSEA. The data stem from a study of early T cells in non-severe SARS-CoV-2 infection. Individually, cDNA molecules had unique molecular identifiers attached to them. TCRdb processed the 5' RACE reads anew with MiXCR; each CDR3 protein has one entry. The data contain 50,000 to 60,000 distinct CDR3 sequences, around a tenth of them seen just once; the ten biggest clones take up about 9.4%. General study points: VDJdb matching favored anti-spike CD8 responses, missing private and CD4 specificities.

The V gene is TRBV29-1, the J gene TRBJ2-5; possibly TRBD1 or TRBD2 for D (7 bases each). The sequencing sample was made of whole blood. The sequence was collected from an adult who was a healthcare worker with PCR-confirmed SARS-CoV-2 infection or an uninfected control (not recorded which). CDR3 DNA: TGCAGCGTTGAGGGGGGGGACAGTCAAGAGACCCAGTACTTC. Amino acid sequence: CSVEGGDSQETQYF.